This T cell receptor (beta chain) was captured in a study of cytomegalovirus exposure and HLA in healthy donors. After removal of 6 bases from V and 0 bases from J, the junction contained 4 bases not matched to a gene. The CDR3 runs to 15 residues. CDR1 and CDR2 (germline): LNHDA, SQIVND (reference sequence). Healthy bone marrow donors made up the donors. This clone is medium-sized within its sample. PCR employed 60 Vbeta and 13 Jbeta primers. Libraries were prepared by immunoSEQ multiplex PCR; TCRdb keeps only in-frame clonotypes and omits some of them. The sample includes some 93,000 clones, approximately 9% seen only once; the top ten take about 5%.

The sample consisted of PBMCs. The V gene is TRBV19, the J gene TRBJ2-3; TRBD1 agrees at 9 bases. This TCR came from a man aged 50 to 60 in good health and CMV-seropositive. This CDR3 reads CASRAGTGSTDTQYF. The CDR3 DNA reads as TGTGCCAGTAGGGCCGGGACAGGGAGCACAGATACGCAGTATTTT.